The 14 T cell receptor beta chains reported below all come from one sample, sequenced in a study of T cells after yellow fever vaccination. TCRdb itself ran the 5' RACE reads through MiXCR, one entry per CDR3 protein. The sample includes roughly 340,000 distinct CDR3 sequences, more than 8.5% seen only once; the top ten take roughly 18%. Source: PBMCs, taken on the day of the first yellow fever vaccination. These receptors came from a man aged 18 to 30 who received the YFV17D yellow fever vaccine.

V and J are TRBV24-1 and TRBJ2-1, with TRBD2 matching over 12 bases. The CDR3 length is 16 residues. The V gene's germline CDR1 is KGHDR and CDR2 SFDVKD. With V trimmed by 4 bases and J by 6 bases, 6 bases remained unmatched. The CDR3 DNA is TGTGCCACCAGTGACTCTAGCGGGGGGGGTAGCAATGAGCAGTTCTTC. As protein: CATSDSSGGGSNEQFF.

The genes are TRBV5-1 and TRBJ2-5; D is uncertain. With 0 bases removed from V and 4 bases from J, the gap between germline ends came to 10 bases. The CDR3 has 14 amino acids. Germline V gene data show CDR1 as SGHRS and CDR2 as YFSETQ. The CDR3 sequence is CASSLEASRETQYF. In DNA form, the CDR3 reads TGCGCCAGCAGCTTGGAGGCATCGCGAGAGACCCAGTACTTC. The full variable domain, rest sourced from reference TRBV5-1 and TRBJ2-5, is KAGVTQTPRYLIKTRGQQVTLSCSPISGHRSVSWYQQTPGQGLQFLFEYFSETQRNKGNFPGRFSGRQFSNSRSEMNVSTLELGDSALYLCASSLEASRETQYFGPGTRLLVL.

V usage is TRBV20-1 and J usage is TRBJ2-7, with no clear D. The CDR3 sequence is 13 residues long. V was trimmed by 6 bases and J by 5 bases, leaving 17 bases between them. Germline V gene lookup returns CDR1 DFQATT and CDR2 SNEGSKA (reference sequence). The CDR3 spells CSAEPESLNEQYV. The CDR3 DNA reads TGCAGTGCAGAGCCTGAGAGCTTGAACGAGCAGTACGTC.

The V and J genes are TRBV9 and TRBJ2-7; D ambiguous. The germline gives CDR1 SGDLS, CDR2 YYNGEE. This CDR3 contains 16 residues. The V end lost 7 bases, the J end lost 2 bases, and 22 bases lay between the germline ends. The CDR3 spells CASLGNRAHIPYEQYF. Here the CDR3 DNA reads TGTGCCAGCCTTGGGAACCGGGCCCACATTCCCTACGAGCAGTACTTC. The full variable domain, in which reference TRBV9 and TRBJ2-7 provide the parts outside the CDR3, is DSGVTQTPKHLITATGQRVTLRCSPRSGDLSVYWYQQSLDQGLQFLIQYYNGEERAKGNILERFSAQQFPDLHSELNLSSLELGDSALYFCASLGNRAHIPYEQYFGPGTRLTVT.

This clonotype was seen repeatedly, ten times or more. The chain carries TRBV20-1 and TRBJ1-1, with D tentatively TRBD1 (5 bases). The V gene's germline CDR1 is DFQATT and CDR2 SNEGSKA (reference sequence). The CDR3 extends over 10 amino acids. V was trimmed by 6 bases and J by 11 bases, leaving 13 bases between them. In nucleotides, the CDR3 is TGCAGTGCAAGTGGGGGTAACGCTTTCTTT. Translation gives CSASGGNAFF.

This clonotype was counted only a few times. The rearrangement joins TRBV6-5 to TRBJ1-5; 9 bases match TRBD1. The CDR3 is 16 amino acids. The V gene end was trimmed by 1 base and the J gene end by 4 bases; junction bases not matched to a gene: 5. Germline CDR1 is MNHEY and CDR2 is SVGAGI. The CDR3 here is CASSYWGTGSNQPQHF. CDR3 nucleotide sequence: TGTGCCAGCAGTTACTGGGGGACAGGGTCTAATCAGCCCCAGCATTTT.

This clonotype has ten or more counts. The rearrangement uses TRBV7-8 and TRBJ2-7; 7 bases map to TRBD1. J lost 2 bases, V lost 8 bases, and 9 bases had no gene match. Germline V gene data show CDR1 as SGHVS and CDR2 as FQNEAQ. The CDR3 consists of 14 residues. CDR3 bases: TGTGCCAGCCAGGGGGACAGCGCAACCTACGAGCAGTACTTC. Its protein product is CASQGDSATYEQYF.

This clonotype was recorded a few times. The CDR3 here is CASRDGGLHYEQYF. As DNA, the CDR3 is TGTGCCAGCAGGGACGGGGGACTCCACTACGAGCAGTACTTC. The gene calls are TRBV7-2 and TRBJ2-7; D possibly corresponds to TRBD2 (6 bases). Germline V lookup: CDR1 SGHTA, CDR2 FQGNSA. The CDR3 length is 14 residues. The V end lost 6 bases, the J end lost 3 bases, and 15 bases lay between the germline ends. Variable domain in full (rest from reference TRBV7-2 and TRBJ2-7): GAGVSQSPSNKVTEKGKDVELRCDPISGHTALYWYRQSLGQGLEFLIYFQGNSAPDKSGLPSDRFSAERTGGSVSTLTIQRTQQEDSAVYLCASRDGGLHYEQYFGPGTRLTVT.

At least ten counts were recorded for this clonotype. The V call is TRBV12-3 or TRBV12-4, the J call TRBJ2-7, with D unresolved. V shed 3 bases and J shed 4 bases, with 13 bases lying between them. This CDR3 has 14 amino acids. CDR3: CASSLAGHIYEQYF. CDR3 bases: TGTGCCAGCAGTTTGGCAGGCCATATTTACGAGCAGTACTTC.

The chain recombines TRBV27 with TRBJ1-2; possibly TRBD1 for D (5 bases). Trimming shortened V by 7 bases and J by 4 bases, and 13 bases separated the two germline ends. This CDR3 has 13 residues. Germline V gene lookup returns CDR1 MNHEY and CDR2 SMNVEV (reference sequence). The CDR3 loop is CASKPGRIYGYTF. The CDR3, as DNA: TGTGCCAGCAAACCAGGGAGAATCTATGGCTACACCTTC.

Ten or more counts support this clonotype. The rearrangement uses TRBV4-1 and TRBJ1-4; the D gene is possibly TRBD1 (5 bases). The CDR3 covers 15 residues. Germline V gene lookup returns CDR1 MGHRA and CDR2 YSYEKL. Deletions cut 0 bases from V and 7 bases from J, with 12 bases between. The CDR3 bases are TGCGCCAGCAGCCAAGAATGGGGGGTCGGTGAAAAACTGTTTTTT. It translates to CASSQEWGVGEKLFF.

Only a few counts were recorded for this clonotype. This chain joins TRBV28 and TRBJ2-3; D might be TRBD2 (5 bases). Germline CDR1 reads MDHEN; CDR2 reads SYDVKM. Trimming removed 9 bases at V and 0 bases at J, with 13 bases between. The CDR3 covers 14 residues. CDR3 nucleotide sequence: TGTGCCAGTGAACCGGGATCTAGCACAGATACGCAGTATTTT. Protein product: CASEPGSSTDTQYF.

V and J are TRBV5-5 and TRBJ1-6; D gene unclear. Looked up from germline, CDR1 is SGHKS and CDR2 is YYEKEE (reference sequence). Trimming pared 3 bases from V and 6 bases from J, leaving 7 bases between. The CDR3 spans 13 residues. The CDR3 reads CASSSEINSPLHF. Written as DNA, the CDR3 is TGTGCCAGCAGCTCCGAGATTAATTCACCCCTCCACTTT. Full variable domain (missing parts from reference TRBV5-5 and TRBJ1-6): DAGVTQSPTHLIKTRGQQVTLRCSPISGHKSVSWYQQVLGQGPQFIFQYYEKEERGRGNFPDRFSARQFPNYSSELNVNALLLGDSALYLCASSSEINSPLHFGNGTRLTVT.

There are a few counts of this clonotype. The chain has TRBV4-1 and TRBJ2-1; TRBD1 agrees at 9 bases. Trimming took 4 bases from V and 3 from J; bases not matched to a gene: 4. Germline lookup yields CDR1 MGHRA and CDR2 YSYEKL. The CDR3 length is 15 residues. This chain's CDR3 is CASSLRQGDYNEQFF. DNA of the CDR3: TGCGCCAGCAGCCTCCGACAGGGGGACTACAATGAGCAGTTCTTC.